A selection of T cell receptor beta chains follows, all from one sample in a study of beta chain features in type 1 diabetes. The method was immunoSEQ multiplex PCR; TCRdb's version includes in-frame clones alone and lacks a portion of them. The sample lists tens of thousands of clones; about 50% were seen once. The specimen was central memory CD4+ T cells from blood. These receptor sequences come from a man aged 30 to 39 with type 1 diabetes. The CDR3 runs from the conserved cysteine through the conserved F or W. D genes are given only for firm matches. Clone size appears in some rows only: once, few, many, or a class for an expanded clone.

>few|TRBV6-1|TRBJ2-6|TRBD1
TGTGCCAGCAGTGAAGGAGGGAGGACAGGGGGGTGGCACTCTGGGGCCAACGTCCTGACTTTC
CASSEGGRTGGWHSGANVLTF
>.|TRBV6-6|TRBJ1-1|.
TGTGCCAGCAGTTACTCGTCTACCTTGAACACTGAAGCTTTCTTT
CASSYSSTLNTEAFF
>.|TRBV9|TRBJ1-2|.
TGTGCCAGCAGCGTAGGGGTGGGAGGCCTAAACTATGGCTACACCTTC
CASSVGVGGLNYGYTF
>few|TRBV7-9|TRBJ1-4|TRBD1
TGTGCCAGCAGCGCCTGGACAGGAACAGCAACTAATGAAAAACTGTTTTTT
CASSAWTGTATNEKLFF
>.|TRBV6-5|TRBJ1-1|TRBD1
TGTGCCAGCAGTGGACAGGGAGACATGAACACTGAAGCTTTCTTT
CASSGQGDMNTEAFF
>.|TRBV7-9|TRBJ2-1|TRBD2
TGTGCCAGCGCGACTAGCCTTGAGCAGTTCTTC
CASATSLEQFF
>few|TRBV10-3|TRBJ2-3|TRBD2
TGTGCCATCAGCCGCTTGCGGGGGACAGATACGCAGTATTTT
CAISRLRGTDTQYF
>few|TRBV10-3|TRBJ2-2|TRBD2
TGTGCCATCAGTATACCGGGACTAGCGGGAGACGGGGAGCTGTTTTTT
CAISIPGLAGDGELFF
>.|TRBV2|TRBJ2-1|TRBD2
TGTGCCAGCAGTGAAACAGCGGGGGGGCCTGTTGAGCAGTTCTTC
CASSETAGGPVEQFF
>few|TRBV10-3|TRBJ2-1|TRBD2
TGTGCCATCAGACTAGCGGGGGATAACAATGAGCAGTTCTTC
CAIRLAGDNNEQFF
>.|TRBV19|TRBJ2-3|TRBD2
TGTGCCAGTAGCGGGGTAGCGGGGGGCACAGATACGCAGTATTTT
CASSGVAGGTDTQYF
>.|TRBV12-2|TRBJ2-7|.
TGTGCAAGTCGATCCGGGAACCGGGACAGGGGGCACGAGCAGTACTTC
CASRSGNRDRGHEQYF
>.|TRBV19|TRBJ1-1|TRBD1
TGTGCCAGTACCCCGGCAGGGTACAGGGGTGAAGCTTTCTTT
CASTPAGYRGEAFF
>.|TRBV6-1|TRBJ1-5|.
TGTGCCAGCAGGACAACCGGGAACAATCAGCCCCAGCATTTT
CASRTTGNNQPQHF
>.|TRBV1|TRBJ2-5|.
TGCACCAGCAGCCCCCGGCAAAGGAGGGTCGAGACCCAGTACTTC
CTSSPRQRRVETQYF